The 18 T cell receptor beta chains listed next were all sequenced from one sample in a study of molecular identifiers for immune sequencing clone quantification. TCRdb re-analysed the PCR reads in MiXCR, keeping a single row per CDR3 protein. The table lists about 640,000 distinct CDR3 sequences, 15% to 20% of them singletons. The sample comprised naive CD8+ T cells from blood, with Jurkat cell RNA spiked in. Subset given: FACS-sorted CD8+CD4-CCR7+CD45RA+ naive T cells. The receptors stem from a human donor in good health. Some libraries in this study had Jurkat cell RNA spiked in.

This clonotype was seen ten or more times. The rearrangement joins TRBV19 to TRBJ2-2; a possible D gene is TRBD2 (5 bases). The CDR3 consists of 14 residues. CDR1 and CDR2 from the germline V gene are LNHDA and SQIVND (reference sequence). V lost 5 bases, J lost 8 bases, and 15 bases lay in between. The CDR3 nucleotides read TGTGCCAGTAGTCTAAGCGGACCAGTGGGGGAGCTGTTTTTT. Protein product: CASSLSGPVGELFF.

A few counts support this clonotype. The chain joins TRBV6-2 or TRBV6-3 to TRBJ1-2; weak D call: TRBD1 (6 bases). Germline assignment: CDR1 MNHEY and CDR2 SVGEGT. The CDR3 contains 14 residues. V was cut by 2 bases and J by 7 bases, with 14 bases left in between. The CDR3 reads CASSYPPDSTGYTF. Written as DNA, the CDR3 is TGTGCCAGCAGTTACCCTCCGGACAGTACTGGCTACACCTTC.

About this clonotype: A read error may explain this, as a much larger clone is one base away. This chain links TRBV2 with TRBJ2-5, with a weak D call TRBD2 (6 bases). The germline V gene encodes CDR1 SNHLY and CDR2 FYNNEI. The CDR3 covers 12 residues. In nucleotides, the CDR3 is TGTACCAGGAGGGAGTTGGCAGAGACCCAGTACTTC. Translating it yields CTRRELAETQYF.

This clonotype came up many times. Here the CDR3 reads CASGESAGRQPQHF. CDR3 bases: TGTGCCAGCGGGGAGTCCGCTGGTCGACAGCCCCAGCATTTT. This rearrangement joins TRBV6-2 or TRBV6-3 to TRBJ1-5; D is undetermined. The germline V and J ends were trimmed by 8 bases and 7 bases, with 18 bases remaining between them. The CDR3 totals 14 residues. The germline V gene encodes CDR1 MNHEY and CDR2 SVGEGT.

This clonotype was observed many times. V and J are TRBV5-5 and TRBJ1-2; D uncertain. CDR1 is SGHKS and CDR2 is YYEKEE in the germline V gene (reference sequence). V was cut by 0 bases and J by 0 bases, with 15 bases left in between. The CDR3 has 17 residues. CDR3 sequence (DNA): TGTGCCAGCAGCTTGGATTCCGTAACGGATCCTAACTATGGCTACACCTTC. As protein: CASSLDSVTDPNYGYTF.

This clonotype was seen repeatedly, ten times or more. The CDR3, as DNA: TGTGCCAGCAGCTTGGGACTAGCCCTACAGAATGAGCAGTTCTTC. It specifies CASSLGLALQNEQFF. The rearrangement uses TRBV11-2 and TRBJ2-1, with 9 bases lining up with TRBD2. Per the germline V gene, CDR1 is SGHAT and CDR2 is FQNNGV. V gave up 3 bases and J gave up 7 bases; unmatched junction bases: 7. The CDR3 runs 15 residues.

This clonotype was detected ten times or more. This chain links TRBV29-1 with TRBJ2-7; TRBD2 might be the D (6 bases). The CDR3 is 13 amino acids. Germline assignment: CDR1 SQVTM and CDR2 ANQGSEA. Trimming removed 7 bases at V and 3 bases at J, with 16 bases between. The CDR3 DNA sequence: TGCAGCGCCGCCGGGGGACCGGACTACGAGCAGTACTTC. It translates to CSAAGGPDYEQYF.

This chain joins TRBV5-4 and TRBJ1-1; D is undetermined. CDR1 SGHNT and CDR2 YYREEE come from the germline V gene (reference sequence). Trimming cost V 0 bases and J 8 bases, with 8 bases left between them. This CDR3 is built from 12 residues. The CDR3 region has the DNA TGTGCCAGCAGCTTGGAGCGTCGGGAAGCTTTCTTT. Its protein product is CASSLERREAFF.

As to this clonotype: A read error may be the cause here, since a much bigger clone is one base away. The chain carries TRBV15 and TRBJ1-1; 9 bases map to TRBD1. The CDR3 spans 15 residues. CDR1 is LNHNV and CDR2 is YYDKDF in the germline V gene (reference sequence). Unmatched junction bases numbered 11, after V lost 2 bases and J lost 10 bases. Here the CDR3 DNA reads TGTGCCACCAGCAGATCACCCGGGACAGGGCCGACAGCTTTCTTT. This encodes CATSRSPGTGPTAFF.

This clonotype was counted ten times or more. The rearrangement links TRBV19 to TRBJ2-3; no reliable D call. The CDR3 totals 17 residues. Germline V lookup: CDR1 LNHDA, CDR2 SQIVND (reference sequence). Trimming took off 1 base at V and 6 bases at J, with 20 bases between the two ends. Here the CDR3 DNA reads TGTGCCAGTAGTATAGGGGTAGCTGGTGGTACCGGGGATACGCAGTATTTT. It codes for CASSIGVAGGTGDTQYF.

This clonotype was seen many times. The genes are TRBV4-3 and TRBJ2-5; D call uncertain. CDR1 LGHNA and CDR2 YSLEER come from the germline V gene. The CDR3 is 16 residues long. V lost 6 bases and J lost 3, with 20 bases in between. This CDR3 reads CASRRSQDRQEETQYF. CDR3 coding DNA: TGCGCCAGCAGACGGAGCCAGGACCGCCAGGAAGAGACCCAGTACTTC.

This clonotype showed up many times. V is TRBV15 and J is TRBJ2-6; D call uncertain. Germline CDR1 LNHNV, CDR2 YYDKDF (reference sequence). The CDR3 spans 18 residues. V was pared by 0 bases and J by 0 bases, with 12 bases between. The CDR3 sequence: CATSRDDRPFSGANVLTF. For the CDR3, the DNA is TGTGCCACCAGCAGAGATGATAGACCGTTCTCTGGGGCCAACGTCCTGACTTTC. Using reference TRBV15 and TRBJ2-6 for the parts outside the CDR3, the full variable domain is DAMVIQNPRYQVTQFGKPVTLSCSQTLNHNVMYWYQQKSSQAPKLLFHYYDKDFNNEADTPDNFQSRRPNTSFCFLDIRSPGLGDTAMYLCATSRDDRPFSGANVLTFGAGSRLTVL.

This clonotype was seen many times. This rearrangement joins TRBV19 to TRBJ2-7, with D maybe TRBD2 (7 bases). The CDR3 totals 16 residues. Germline V gene lookup returns CDR1 LNHDA and CDR2 SQIVND (reference sequence). V gave up 6 bases and J gave up 0 bases, with 18 bases separating them. The CDR3, as DNA: TGTGCCAGTAGCACAGAGGAGGGGGGGAACTCCTACGAGCAGTACTTC. Residues: CASSTEEGGNSYEQYF.

This clonotype was seen at least ten times. V usage is TRBV11-2 and J usage is TRBJ2-7, with D maybe TRBD1 (5 bases). The CDR3 consists of 14 residues. Trimming took off 1 base at V and 2 bases at J, with 9 bases between the two ends. Looked up from germline, CDR1 is SGHAT and CDR2 is FQNNGV. Here the CDR3 reads CASSLVPTAYEQYF. The CDR3 nucleotides read TGTGCCAGCAGCTTAGTCCCGACAGCCTACGAGCAGTACTTC.

This clonotype appeared many times. The CDR3 protein is CASSPGTTYEQYF. The DNA of the CDR3 is TGTGCCAGCAGCCCCGGGACAACGTACGAGCAGTACTTC. The chain joins TRBV6-1 to TRBJ2-7, with a weak D call TRBD1 (6 bases). V gave up 6 bases and J gave up 4 bases, with 13 bases separating them. Per the germline V gene, CDR1 is MNHNS and CDR2 is SASEGT. CDR3 length: 13 amino acids.

The gene calls are TRBV28 and TRBJ2-1; weak D call: TRBD1 (6 bases). V lost 2 bases and J 10 bases, leaving 12 bases between the germline ends. CDR1 is MDHEN and CDR2 is SYDVKM in the germline V gene. The CDR3 consists of 13 residues. CDR3 nucleotides: TGTGCCAGCAGTTTACCTATGGGGGCAGAGCAGTTCTTC. Translated: CASSLPMGAEQFF.

As for this clonotype: A much larger clone differs by one base, so this may be a read error. Since the CDR3 does not end with the conserved phenylalanine or tryptophan, this likely comes from a read error. The V and J genes are TRBV19 and TRBJ1-3; D unresolved. The CDR3 is 13 residues long. CDR1 LNHDA and CDR2 SQIVND come from the germline V gene (reference sequence). V dropped 10 bases and J dropped 1 base, with 11 bases sitting between them. CDR3 bases: TGTGCCACCGCAGGTTTGTCTGGAAACACCATATATCTT. Its translation: CATAGLSGNTIYL.

In this sample, this clonotype turned up once. No conserved phenylalanine or tryptophan ends this CDR3, so it is likely a read error. The CDR3 spells CASSLIAYPGTQYY. The CDR3, as DNA: TGTGCCAGCAGCTTGATAGCGTACCCCGGGACCCAGTACTAC. The V and J genes are TRBV5-6 and TRBJ2-5, with D perhaps matching TRBD2 (5 bases). Deletions cut 1 base from V and 7 bases from J, with 14 bases between. This CDR3 has 14 residues. Germline V CDR1 and CDR2: SGHDT, YYEEEE.